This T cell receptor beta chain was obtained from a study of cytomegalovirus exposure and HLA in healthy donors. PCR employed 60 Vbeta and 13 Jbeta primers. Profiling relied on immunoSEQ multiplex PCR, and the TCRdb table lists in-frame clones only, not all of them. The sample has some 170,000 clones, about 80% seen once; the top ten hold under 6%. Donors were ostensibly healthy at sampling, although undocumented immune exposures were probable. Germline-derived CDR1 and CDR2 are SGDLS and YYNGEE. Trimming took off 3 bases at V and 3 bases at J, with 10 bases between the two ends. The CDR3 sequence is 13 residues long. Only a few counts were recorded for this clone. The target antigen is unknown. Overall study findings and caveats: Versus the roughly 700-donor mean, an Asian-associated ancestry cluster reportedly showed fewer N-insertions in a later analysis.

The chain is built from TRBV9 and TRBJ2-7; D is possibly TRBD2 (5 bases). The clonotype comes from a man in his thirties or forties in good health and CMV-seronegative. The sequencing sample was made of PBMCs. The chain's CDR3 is CASSEDWDYEQYF. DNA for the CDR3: TGTGCCAGCAGCGAGGACTGGGACTACGAGCAGTACTTC.